This T cell receptor beta chain appears in the sequencing data of a study of graft-versus-host responses after intestinal transplantation. Looking at the study overall: Grafts were multivisceral, liver-intestinal, or isolated intestinal.

This clone appeared once. Antigen: not known. Libraries were prepared by immunoSEQ multiplex PCR; TCRdb keeps only in-frame clonotypes and omits some of them. Of 50,000 to 75,000 clones in the sample, 94% were seen once. This CDR3 is built from 13 residues. The V end was cut by 6 bases, the J end by 6 bases, with 13 bases between. The germline CDR1 and CDR2 sequences are SGHTA and FQGNSA. The source material was unstimulated CD4+ T cells sorted from spleen or lymph node cells, sampled before transplant. This clonotype was sampled from a human donor who was the organ donor for an intestinal transplant. The chain joins TRBV7-2 to TRBJ2-3, with TRBD2 as a possible D gene (7 bases). The CDR3 DNA reads as TGTGCCAGCAGGTGGGGGGGCCTTGATACGCAGTATTTT. This gives the protein CASRWGGLDTQYF.